A selection of T cell receptor beta chains follows, all from one sample in a study of Graves' ophthalmopathy and Graves' hyperthyroidism. TCRdb recomputed calls from the multiplex PCR reads with MiXCR, one row per CDR3 protein. The repertoire holds over a million distinct CDR3 sequences, with about 40% as singletons. Specimen: peripheral blood or thyroid tissue (not recorded which). The receptors were gathered from an adult man with Graves' hyperthyroidism. The CDR3 runs from the conserved cysteine through the conserved F or W. The D gene is left open where the match is weak. Clone size is stated in some rows and not others, as once, few, many or a class when expanded.

J,V,D,size,DNA,CDR3
TRBJ1-2,TRBV12-3/TRBV12-4,TRBD1,.,TGTGCCAGCAGGGGGACAGGGGTAAATGGCTACACCTTC,CASRGTGVNGYTF
TRBJ2-5,TRBV29-1,.,.,TGCAGCGTTCGTGTTAACCAGGAGACCCAGTACTTC,CSVRVNQETQYF
TRBJ1-2,TRBV7-8,.,many,TGTGCCAGCAGCCCGAGTCGTGCGGTTGGCTACACCTTC,CASSPSRAVGYTF
TRBJ2-2,TRBV7-8,TRBD2,many,TGTGCCAGCAGCTTAGGGGGGGGACTACCTAACACCGGGGAGCTGTTTTTT,CASSLGGGLPNTGELFF
TRBJ2-5,TRBV4-1,.,many,TGCGCCAGCAGCCAGCGAGGGGTGGGGGAAGAGACCCAGTACTTC,CASSQRGVGEETQYF
TRBJ1-1,TRBV2,.,.,TGTGCCAGCAGTGGAACAGGGAGGAGACCGAACACTGAAGCTTTCTTT,CASSGTGRRPNTEAFF
TRBJ1-3,TRBV19,.,many,TGTGCCAGTCGGACAGCAACTCGAAACACCATATATTTT,CASRTATRNTIYF
TRBJ2-7,TRBV6-6,TRBD1,many,TGTGCCAGCAGCCGATCGGGACAGGGAGGGTACGAGCAGTACTTC,CASSRSGQGGYEQYF
TRBJ2-7,TRBV5-4,.,.,TGTGCCAGCAGCGCCCAGGGATATATCTACGAGCAGTACTTC,CASSAQGYIYEQYF
TRBJ1-2,TRBV11-2,.,many,TGTGCCAGCAGCTCGAGGGACACCCACTATGGCTACACCTTC,CASSSRDTHYGYTF
TRBJ2-6,TRBV9,.,many,TGTGCCAGCAGCGTAGGCGCGTTGGGGGCCAACGTCCTGACTTTC,CASSVGALGANVLTF
TRBJ2-7,TRBV10-2,.,many,TGCGCCAGCAGTGTGGATACCGAGCAGTACTTC,CASSVDTEQYF
TRBJ2-7,TRBV10-3,TRBD2,few,TGTGCCATCAGTGGCGGGGGGGGGAGCGTACTCTACGAGCAGTACTTC,CAISGGGGSVLYEQYF
TRBJ1-2,TRBV5-1,TRBD1,many,TGCGCCAGCAGCCCGACAGGGTTGGACTATGGCTACACCTTC,CASSPTGLDYGYTF
TRBJ1-2,TRBV7-9,TRBD1,few,TGTGCCAGCAGCTTAGGGGAACAGGGGCGAAACTATGGCTACACCTTC,CASSLGEQGRNYGYTF
TRBJ1-5,TRBV12-3/TRBV12-4,TRBD1,.,TGTGCCAGCAGTTTAGGACACCAGGGGGCAATTAGCAATCAGCCCCAGCATTTT,CASSLGHQGAISNQPQHF
TRBJ1-2,TRBV6-5,.,many,TGTGCCAGCAGTACTAACAGGGTTCATGGCTACACCTTC,CASSTNRVHGYTF
TRBJ1-2,TRBV7-9,.,few,TGTGCCAGCAGCTTAGCTGGCGGAGTTCAGTTCTATGGCTACACCTTC,CASSLAGGVQFYGYTF
TRBJ2-7,TRBV7-2,.,many,TGTGCCAGCAGCCTCATGGACAACTCCTACGAGCAGTACTTC,CASSLMDNSYEQYF
TRBJ2-7,TRBV2,.,.,TGTGCCAGCAGTGAAAGGGGTGTTGGCGAGCAGTACTTC,CASSERGVGEQYF
TRBJ2-5,TRBV2,TRBD1,.,TGTGCCAGCAGTGCCAGGGGGCGGGAGACCCAGTACTTC,CASSARGRETQYF
TRBJ2-5,TRBV9,.,.,TGTGCCAGCAGCGACCGGGCCCAGTACTTC,CASSDRAQYF
TRBJ2-5,TRBV20-1,TRBD2,few,TGCAGTGCTCGGGGACTAGCGGGAGCTGAAGAGACCCAGTACTTC,CSARGLAGAEETQYF
TRBJ1-4,TRBV2,TRBD1,.,TGTGCCAGCAGACCCACCGGGACAGCAACTAATGAAAAACTGTTTTTT,CASRPTGTATNEKLFF
TRBJ1-5,TRBV29-1,TRBD1,.,TGCAGCGGGGGACAGGGGGCCGGTCAGCCCCAGCATTTT,CSGGQGAGQPQHF
TRBJ1-1,TRBV19,.,.,TGTGCCAGTACCGGATCGGTAGCTTTACGGGGGTGGAACACTGAAGCTTTCTTT,CASTGSVALRGWNTEAFF
TRBJ2-5,TRBV7-9,.,.,TGTGCCAGCAGCTTAAACTCCGGGACTCAAGAGACCCAGTACTTC,CASSLNSGTQETQYF
TRBJ2-5,TRBV15,.,.,TGTGCCACCAGCAGAGATGGGCTCCCCGGGAGGACCCAGTACTTC,CATSRDGLPGRTQYF
TRBJ1-1,TRBV29-1,.,.,TGCAGCGTTCTCCAGACAGGACTGAACACTGAAGCTTTCTTT,CSVLQTGLNTEAFF
TRBJ1-6,TRBV20-1,TRBD1,many,TGCAGTGCTAGTAGCCGGGACAGCCTTTATTCACCCCTCCACTTT,CSASSRDSLYSPLHF
TRBJ2-2,TRBV7-2,.,many,TGTGCCAGCAGCTTAACGACTTCCGGGGAGCTGTTTTTT,CASSLTTSGELFF
TRBJ2-7,TRBV18,TRBD1,.,TGTGCCAGCTCACCACCGGAGAGGACAGGCGAGCAGTACTTC,CASSPPERTGEQYF
TRBJ1-1,TRBV15,.,many,TGTGCCACCAGCAGCCGAGGGGGGGGGTATTTGGCTTTCTTT,CATSSRGGGYLAFF
TRBJ1-2,TRBV4-1,.,few,TGCGCCAGCAGCCAAGAACCAGGGTCGTCGGTCTATGGCTACACCTTC,CASSQEPGSSVYGYTF
TRBJ1-2,TRBV10-2,TRBD1,.,TGCGCCAGCAGTGAGCCGGGACAGGCGAACTATGGCTACACCTTC,CASSEPGQANYGYTF
TRBJ2-5,TRBV7-6,.,many,TGTGCCAGCAGCCCTACCCGGCACTCGGAGACCCAGTACTTC,CASSPTRHSETQYF
TRBJ2-5,TRBV7-2,TRBD1,.,TGTGCCAGCAGCTCAACAGCCGGGACAGGTTATCCATCGGCCCAGTACTTC,CASSSTAGTGYPSAQYF
TRBJ1-5,TRBV28,.,.,TGTGCCAGCAGTTTGGGGGGCTGGCCCCAGCATTTT,CASSLGGWPQHF
TRBJ1-2,TRBV5-1,.,.,TGCGCCAGCAGCTTGCCCCTTGACGCAACGAAAGCTAACTATGGCTACACCTTC,CASSLPLDATKANYGYTF
TRBJ2-5,TRBV4-3,TRBD1,many,TGCGCCAGCAGCTTAGGGACAGGCCACCAAGAGACCCAGTACTTC,CASSLGTGHQETQYF
TRBJ1-2,TRBV7-9,.,many,TGTGCCAGCAGCTTATTATCAGTAGCTAACTATGGCTACACCTTC,CASSLLSVANYGYTF
TRBJ2-7,TRBV14,TRBD1,many,TGTGCCAGCAGCCAAGCCCGGACAGGGGGCTACGAGCAGTACTTC,CASSQARTGGYEQYF
TRBJ1-1,TRBV12-3/TRBV12-4,.,.,TGTGCCAGCAGTTTACGGGCCCGAAACACTGAAGCTTTCTTT,CASSLRARNTEAFF
TRBJ1-1,TRBV28,.,.,TGTGCCAGCAGTCCCCTGGGGGAGACTGAAGCTTTCTTT,CASSPLGETEAFF
TRBJ1-1,TRBV19,.,many,TGTGCCAGTAGTATAGCCGGAAGCGCGGAAGCTTTCTTT,CASSIAGSAEAFF
TRBJ1-1,TRBV20-1,TRBD1,.,TGCAGTGCCTTCGGACAGGGGGGGAACACTGAAGCTTTCTTT,CSAFGQGGNTEAFF
TRBJ1-2,TRBV7-8,TRBD1,many,TGTGCCAGCAGCTTAGGGACGACAGGGGGCGGGGGCGGCTACACCTTC,CASSLGTTGGGGGYTF
TRBJ1-2,TRBV5-1,.,.,TGCGCCAGCCGCCCGACAGAGGGCTACACCTTC,CASRPTEGYTF
TRBJ1-1,TRBV19,.,.,TGTGCCACGTCAATTCGGTCAATGAACACTGAAGCTTTCTTT,CATSIRSMNTEAFF
TRBJ1-6,TRBV4-1,.,few,TGCGCCAGCAGCCAAGATTTTGAGTTCTCCTATAATTCACCCCTCCACTTT,CASSQDFEFSYNSPLHF
TRBJ1-6,TRBV11-2,TRBD1,.,TGTGCCAGCAGCTTAAACCGGGACAGATCACCCTTCCACTTT,CASSLNRDRSPFHF